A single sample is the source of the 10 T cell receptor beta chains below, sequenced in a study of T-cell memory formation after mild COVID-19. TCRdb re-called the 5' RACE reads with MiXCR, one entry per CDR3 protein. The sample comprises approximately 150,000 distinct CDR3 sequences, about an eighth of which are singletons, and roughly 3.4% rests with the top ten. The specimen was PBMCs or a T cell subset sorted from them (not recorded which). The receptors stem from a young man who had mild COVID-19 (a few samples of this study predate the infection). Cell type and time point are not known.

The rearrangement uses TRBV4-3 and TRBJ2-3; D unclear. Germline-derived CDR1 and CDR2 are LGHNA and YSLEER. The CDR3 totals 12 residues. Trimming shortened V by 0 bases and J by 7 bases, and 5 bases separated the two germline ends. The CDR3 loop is CASSQDQNTQYF. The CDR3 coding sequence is TGCGCCAGCAGCCAAGATCAGAATACGCAGTATTTT.

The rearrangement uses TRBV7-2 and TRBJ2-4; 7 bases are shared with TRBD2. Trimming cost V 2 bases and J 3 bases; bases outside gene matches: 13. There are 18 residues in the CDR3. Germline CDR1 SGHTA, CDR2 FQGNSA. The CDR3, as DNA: TGTGCCAGCAGCTTAAATAGCGGGTCGGGCTATGGCAAAAACATTCAGTACTTC. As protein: CASSLNSGSGYGKNIQYF.

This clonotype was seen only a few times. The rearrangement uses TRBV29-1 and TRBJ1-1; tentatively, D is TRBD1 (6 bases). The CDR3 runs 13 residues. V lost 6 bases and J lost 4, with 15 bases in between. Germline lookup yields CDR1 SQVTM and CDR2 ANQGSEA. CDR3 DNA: TGCAGCGTCCGCAGACAGGAGAGCACTGAAGCTTTCTTT. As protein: CSVRRQESTEAFF.

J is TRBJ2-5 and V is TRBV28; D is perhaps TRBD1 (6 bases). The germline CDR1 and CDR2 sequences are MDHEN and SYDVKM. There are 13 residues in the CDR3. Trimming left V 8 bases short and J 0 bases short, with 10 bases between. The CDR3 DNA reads TGTGCCAGCGGGGACACCTACCAAGAGACCCAGTACTTC. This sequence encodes CASGDTYQETQYF.

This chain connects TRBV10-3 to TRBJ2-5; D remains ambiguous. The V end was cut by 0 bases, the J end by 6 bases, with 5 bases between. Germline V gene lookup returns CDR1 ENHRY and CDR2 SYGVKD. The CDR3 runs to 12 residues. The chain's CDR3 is CAISESRKTQYF. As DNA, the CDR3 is TGTGCCATCAGTGAGTCGCGGAAGACCCAGTACTTC.

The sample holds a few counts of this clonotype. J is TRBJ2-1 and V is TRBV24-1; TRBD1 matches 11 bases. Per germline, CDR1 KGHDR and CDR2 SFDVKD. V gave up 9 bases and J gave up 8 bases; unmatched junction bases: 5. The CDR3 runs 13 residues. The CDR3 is CATGTGGLDEQFF. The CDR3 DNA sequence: TGTGCCACCGGGACAGGGGGTTTGGATGAGCAGTTCTTC.

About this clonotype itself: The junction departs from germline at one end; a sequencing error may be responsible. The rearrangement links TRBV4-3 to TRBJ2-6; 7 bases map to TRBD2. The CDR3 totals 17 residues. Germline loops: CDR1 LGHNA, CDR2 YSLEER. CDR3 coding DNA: TGCACCAGCAGCCTAGGGACCGGGGGGACTGGGGCCAACGTCCTGACTTTC. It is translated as CTSSLGTGGTGANVLTF.

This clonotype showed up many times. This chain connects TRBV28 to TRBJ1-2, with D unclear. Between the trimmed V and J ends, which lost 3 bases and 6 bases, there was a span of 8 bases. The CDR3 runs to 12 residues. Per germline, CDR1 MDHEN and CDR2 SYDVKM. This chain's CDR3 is CASSFWRDGYTF. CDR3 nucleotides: TGTGCCAGCAGTTTCTGGAGGGATGGCTACACCTTC.

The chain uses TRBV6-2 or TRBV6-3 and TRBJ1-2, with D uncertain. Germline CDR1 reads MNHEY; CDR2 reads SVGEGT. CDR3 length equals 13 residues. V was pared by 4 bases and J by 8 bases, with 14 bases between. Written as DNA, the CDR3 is TGTGCCAGCAGTTTCGACGAAGGGCGAGGCTACACCTTC. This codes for CASSFDEGRGYTF.

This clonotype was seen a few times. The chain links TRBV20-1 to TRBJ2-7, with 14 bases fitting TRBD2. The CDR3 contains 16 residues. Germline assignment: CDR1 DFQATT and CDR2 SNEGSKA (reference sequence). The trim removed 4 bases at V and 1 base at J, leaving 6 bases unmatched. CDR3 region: CSAIYGTSGGSYEQYF. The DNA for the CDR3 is TGCAGTGCTATCTATGGGACTAGCGGGGGTTCCTACGAGCAGTACTTC.